One and the same sample provided the 30 T cell receptor beta chains below, sequenced in a study of blood T cell repertoires in COVID-19. Some clones are missing from TCRdb's copy, which holds only in-frame ones; the method was immunoSEQ multiplex PCR. This table has about 200,000 clones, about 85% appearing once. The sample taken for sequencing was peripheral blood. These TCRs come from a woman at least 80 years old with acute or convalescent COVID-19.

This chain links TRBV7-9 with TRBJ2-2, with D maybe TRBD1 (6 bases). Germline V gene sequence: CDR1 SEHNR, CDR2 FQNEAQ (reference sequence). V lost 3 bases, J lost 6 bases, and 8 bases lay in between. This CDR3 has 13 amino acids. This CDR3 reads CASSLRGSGELFF. Written as DNA, the CDR3 is TGTGCCAGCAGCTTGAGGGGGTCCGGGGAGCTGTTTTTT.

This clone was counted a few times. The chain combines TRBV6-4 with TRBJ2-7; 10 bases agree with TRBD1. Germline V gene sequence: CDR1 MRHNA, CDR2 SNTAGT. The CDR3 runs 9 residues. As DNA, the CDR3 is TGTGCCAGCAGTCGGACAGGGGGCGTC. Protein: CASSRTGGV.

The chain joins TRBV28 to TRBJ2-7; TRBD1 aligns across 7 bases. The V gene end was trimmed by 2 bases and the J gene end by 0 bases; junction bases not matched to a gene: 7. Germline V gene sequence: CDR1 MDHEN, CDR2 SYDVKM. The CDR3 runs 16 residues. The CDR3 loop is CASSLLRAGGSYEQYF. DNA for the CDR3: TGTGCCAGCAGTTTACTTCGGGCAGGGGGCTCCTACGAGCAGTACTTC.

The chain couples TRBV3-1 (or the pseudogene TRBV3-2) to TRBJ2-3; 9 bases fit TRBD2. Germline V gene sequence: CDR1 LGHDT, CDR2 YNNKEL (reference sequence). The CDR3 runs 16 residues. Trimming took 3 bases from V and 5 from J; bases not matched to a gene: 9. In DNA form, the CDR3 reads TGTGCCAGCAGCCAGACTAGCGGTTTCGGGGGAGATACGCAGTATTTT. The encoded protein is CASSQTSGFGGDTQYF.

The chain couples TRBV19 to TRBJ1-1; the D gene is possibly TRBD1 (6 bases). Germline CDR1 and CDR2: LNHDA and SQIVND (reference sequence). The CDR3 totals 14 residues. V lost 4 bases, J lost 6 bases, and 15 bases lay in between. CDR3 nucleotides: TGTGCCAGTAGTACCGGACAGAGGATTCCTGAAGCTTTCTTT. This sequence encodes CASSTGQRIPEAFF. Full variable domain (rest looked up from reference TRBV19 and TRBJ1-1): DGGITQSPKYLFRKEGQNVTLSCEQNLNHDAMYWYRQDPGQGLRLIYYSQIVNDFQKGDIAEGYSVSREKKESFPLTVTSAQKNPTAFYLCASSTGQRIPEAFFGQGTRLTVV.

This clone was detected only once. CDR3 DNA: TGTGCCAGCAGCGCTGGGCCCCAAGAGACCCAGTACTTC. Protein: CASSAGPQETQYF. The genes are TRBV5-5 and TRBJ2-5; D not certain. CDR1 is SGHKS, CDR2 YYEKEE, per germline (reference sequence). This CDR3 has 13 residues. Trimming took 4 bases from V and 1 from J, leaving 8 bases between them. Full variable domain (rest looked up from reference TRBV5-5 and TRBJ2-5): DAGVTQSPTHLIKTRGQQVTLRCSPISGHKSVSWYQQVLGQGPQFIFQYYEKEERGRGNFPDRFSARQFPNYSSELNVNALLLGDSALYLCASSAGPQETQYFGPGTRLLVL.

This clone was seen just once. V and J are TRBV7-9 and TRBJ2-7, with 7 positions matching TRBD1. This CDR3 has 15 amino acids. Trimming at V came to 4 bases and at J to 1 base, leaving 7 bases not matched to a gene. Germline CDR1 reads SEHNR; CDR2 reads FQNEAQ (reference sequence). This CDR3 reads CASSSPGQTSYEQYF. In DNA form, the CDR3 reads TGTGCCAGCAGCTCCCCGGGACAGACATCCTACGAGCAGTACTTC.

The V and J genes are TRBV6-4 and TRBJ1-1; 11 bases match TRBD1. Germline V CDR1 and CDR2: MRHNA, SNTAGT. V shed 2 bases and J 3 bases; nucleotides not matched to a gene: 2. The CDR3 length is 15 residues. The CDR3 region has the DNA TGTGCCAGCAGTGACACGGACAGGGGGCACACTGAAGCTTTCTTT. Its protein product is CASSDTDRGHTEAFF.

V is TRBV6-1 and J is TRBJ2-5, with D possibly matching TRBD2 (6 bases). The length of the CDR3 is 13 residues. V was clipped by 1 base and J by 4 bases, with 7 bases between them. The germline V gene encodes CDR1 MNHNS and CDR2 SASEGT. The CDR3 sequence: CASSEEGGETQYF. The CDR3 DNA sequence: TGTGCCAGCAGTGAAGAGGGAGGAGAGACCCAGTACTTC.

The chain employs TRBV6-6 and TRBJ2-7; tentatively, D is TRBD2 (6 bases). This CDR3 has 14 amino acids. Trimming left V 1 base short and J 3 bases short, with 10 bases between. Germline assignment: CDR1 MNHNY and CDR2 SVGAGI (reference sequence). DNA of the CDR3: TGTGCCAGCAGTTACTACGGGGGAGGCTACGAGCAGTACTTC. Translating gives CASSYYGGGYEQYF.

The rearrangement uses TRBV5-6 and TRBJ2-1; 14 bases fit TRBD2. The CDR3 contains 17 residues. In germline, CDR1 is SGHDT, CDR2 YYEEEE. With V trimmed by 4 bases and J by 9 bases, 12 bases remained unmatched. The CDR3 sequence: CASSAIPGTSGRGEQFF. The DNA of the CDR3 is TGTGCCAGCAGCGCGATACCCGGGACTAGCGGGAGAGGTGAGCAGTTCTTC.

This sequence joins TRBV3-1 (or the pseudogene TRBV3-2) and TRBJ2-3; D perhaps matches TRBD2 (6 bases). Germline CDR1 and CDR2: LGHDT and YNNKEL (reference sequence). This CDR3 spans 16 amino acids. V dropped 1 base and J dropped 1 base, with 12 bases sitting between them. This chain's CDR3 is CASSQGTIPRTDTQYF. In DNA form, the CDR3 reads TGTGCCAGCAGCCAAGGGACTATTCCCCGCACAGATACGCAGTATTTT.

The sample holds a few counts of this clone. The rearrangement joins TRBV6-5 to TRBJ2-2, with 8 positions matching TRBD2. CDR3 length: 16 residues. Germline CDR1 and CDR2: MNHEY and SVGAGI. With 2 bases clipped from V and 1 base from J, the junction kept 3 bases outside the gene matches. The CDR3 here is CASSYLSGGNTGELFF. The CDR3 bases are TGTGCCAGCAGTTACCTCAGCGGGGGGAACACCGGGGAGCTGTTTTTT.

V is TRBV30 and J is TRBJ2-7; the D gene is possibly TRBD1 (5 bases). Trimming took off 0 bases at V and 5 bases at J, with 14 bases between the two ends. Germline V gene data show CDR1 as GTSNPN and CDR2 as SVGIG (reference sequence). The CDR3 length is 14 residues. The CDR3, as DNA: TGTGCCTGGAGTGTAGGGCAGGGCGTCCACGAGCAGTACTTC. It is translated as CAWSVGQGVHEQYF.

This clone has a single count. The chain recombines TRBV6-4 with TRBJ2-3; TRBD2 aligns across 8 bases. J gave up 5 bases and V 6 bases, and 7 bases lay outside the gene matches. This CDR3 comprises 14 residues. Germline CDR1 reads MRHNA; CDR2 reads SNTAGT. The CDR3 region is CASSSGTRRDTQYF. DNA of the CDR3: TGTGCCAGCAGCTCCGGGACTAGAAGAGATACGCAGTATTTT.

The gene calls are TRBV27 and TRBJ2-7, with a possible D match to TRBD2 (6 bases). This CDR3 region has 10 residues. The germline gives CDR1 MNHEY, CDR2 SMNVEV (reference sequence). The V and J ends lost 9 bases and 4 bases respectively, with 7 bases between them. CDR3 sequence: CARGRYEQYF. The CDR3 DNA follows: TGTGCCAGGGGGAGGTACGAGCAGTACTTC.

This clone was observed a handful of times. The rearrangement joins TRBV3-1 (or the pseudogene TRBV3-2) to TRBJ1-3; the match to TRBD1 covers 9 bases. This CDR3 comprises 18 residues. In germline, CDR1 is LGHDT, CDR2 YNNKEL (reference sequence). J lost 2 bases, V lost 3 bases, and 11 bases had no gene match. The CDR3 protein is CASSQESGTGRTGNTIYF. The CDR3 coding sequence is TGTGCCAGCAGCCAGGAATCCGGGACAGGGAGGACTGGAAACACCATATATTTT.

DNA of the CDR3: TGTGCCAGCTCCCTTTTGGAGAGCACAGATACGCAGTATTTT. Its protein product is CASSLLESTDTQYF. The rearrangement links TRBV18 to TRBJ2-3, with D unresolved. The CDR3 consists of 14 residues. Trimming removed 6 bases from V and 0 bases from J, with 10 bases in between. Germline lookup yields CDR1 KGHSH and CDR2 LQKENI.

The chain combines TRBV7-9 with TRBJ1-4; the D gene is possibly TRBD1 (5 bases). V was clipped by 5 bases and J by 8 bases, with 15 bases between them. Germline CDR1 is SEHNR and CDR2 is FQNEAQ (reference sequence). CDR3 size: 14 residues. CDR3 sequence (DNA): TGTGCCAGCAGCCGGGGGACCGGTACGGAAAAACTGTTTTTT. Its protein product is CASSRGTGTEKLFF.

The rearrangement joins TRBV19 to TRBJ2-3; 10 positions agree with TRBD1. The CDR3 is 15 amino acids. CDR1 and CDR2 (germline): LNHDA, SQIVND (reference sequence). After removal of 9 bases from V and 6 bases from J, the junction contained 12 bases not matched to a gene. CDR3 sequence: CASRRQGANGDTQYF. CDR3 nucleotide sequence: TGTGCCAGCCGGAGACAGGGGGCGAATGGGGATACGCAGTATTTT.

This rearrangement joins TRBV5-1 to TRBJ1-6; no clear D gene. The V gene's germline CDR1 is SGHRS and CDR2 YFSETQ. The CDR3 contains 16 residues. V was clipped by 2 bases and J by 7 bases, with 16 bases between them. The DNA for the CDR3 is TGCGCCAGCAGCTTATCCCAAATCGAGCCAAATTCACCCCTCCACTTT. This encodes CASSLSQIEPNSPLHF.

This sequence joins TRBV27 and TRBJ1-3; no clear D gene. CDR1 is MNHEY and CDR2 is SMNVEV in the germline V gene (reference sequence). V was shortened by 6 bases and J by 0 bases, with 9 bases between the two germline ends. The CDR3 length is 14 residues. The CDR3 is CASRGAGSGNTIYF. The CDR3 DNA follows: TGTGCCAGCAGGGGAGCGGGCTCTGGAAACACCATATATTTT.

This chain uses TRBV28 with TRBJ2-3, with D perhaps matching TRBD2 (6 bases). The V gene lost 5 bases and the J gene lost 2 bases, with 17 bases spanning the gap. The germline V gene has CDR1 MDHEN and CDR2 SYDVKM. The CDR3 has 16 amino acids. CDR3 nucleotides: TGTGCCAGCAGTGGGAGGTGGGGGGTGAACACAGATACGCAGTATTTT. Residues: CASSGRWGVNTDTQYF.

J is TRBJ2-1 and V is TRBV25-1; the match to TRBD2 covers 9 bases. In germline, CDR1 is MGHDK, CDR2 SYGVNS. V lost 3 bases to trimming and J lost 13 bases; unmatched junction nucleotides: 7. This CDR3 has 13 amino acids. The DNA of the CDR3 is TGTGCCAGCAGTGATAGCGGGAGAGGATCTCAGTTCTTC. Translated, it gives CASSDSGRGSQFF.

This clone has a handful of counts. This chain connects TRBV11-2 to TRBJ1-1, with D possibly TRBD1 on 6 matching bases. The V gene's germline CDR1 is SGHAT and CDR2 FQNNGV. This CDR3 has 16 residues. V was trimmed by 7 bases and J by 1 base, leaving 19 bases between them. Here the CDR3 DNA reads TGTGCCAGCACCGAATGGGCTGGACAGAAGAACACTGAAGCTTTCTTT. Its protein is CASTEWAGQKNTEAFF.

The rearrangement joins TRBV24-1 to TRBJ1-5; TRBD1 agrees at 7 bases. V gave up 3 bases and J gave up 7 bases; unmatched junction bases: 5. The length of the CDR3 is 14 residues. CDR1 and CDR2 from the germline V gene are KGHDR and SFDVKD. The CDR3 is CATSDTQGWQPQHF. CDR3 coding DNA: TGTGCCACCAGTGATACACAGGGGTGGCAGCCCCAGCATTTT.

V and J are TRBV19 and TRBJ1-2, with 9 bases that match TRBD1. Germline CDR1 LNHDA, CDR2 SQIVND (reference sequence). The CDR3 is 18 residues long. V shed 5 bases and J 1 base; nucleotides not matched to a gene: 14. The CDR3 DNA sequence: TGTGCCAGTAGTGTGTGGACAGGGGACCCATCGAGTAACTATGGCTACACCTTC. Amino acid sequence: CASSVWTGDPSSNYGYTF.

The chain uses TRBV2 and TRBJ2-5; weak D call: TRBD1 (6 bases). Germline loops: CDR1 SNHLY, CDR2 FYNNEI. The V end was cut by 6 bases, the J end by 2 bases, with 10 bases between. CDR3 length: 13 amino acids. CDR3 sequence (DNA): TGTGCCAGCAGCATAGGACAGCAAGAGACCCAGTACTTC. Protein: CASSIGQQETQYF. The full variable domain, in which reference TRBV2 and TRBJ2-5 provide the parts outside the CDR3, is EPEVTQTPSHQVTQMGQEVILRCVPISNHLYFYWYRQILGQKVEFLVSFYNNEISEKSEIFDDQFSVERPDGSNFTLKIRSTKLEDSAMYFCASSIGQQETQYFGPGTRLLVL.

The chain employs TRBV5-1 and TRBJ2-3; 7 bases map to TRBD1. The CDR3 has 15 amino acids. V trimming: 5 bases; J trimming: 0 bases; junction bases outside the gene matches: 6. CDR1 and CDR2 (germline): SGHRS, YFSETQ. The CDR3 sequence is CASSWGQSSTDTQYF. For the CDR3, the DNA is TGCGCCAGCAGTTGGGGACAGTCTAGCACAGATACGCAGTATTTT.

Here the CDR3 DNA reads TGCGCCAGCAGCCAAGATTTACGTGGGCAGGGGGAAAAACTGTTTTTT. It specifies CASSQDLRGQGEKLFF. This chain uses TRBV4-3 with TRBJ1-4, with D possibly being TRBD1 (6 bases). Trimming took 0 bases from V and 8 from J, leaving 16 bases between them. The CDR3 loop spans 16 amino acids. Germline V gene lookup returns CDR1 LGHNA and CDR2 YSLEER.